These T cell receptor beta chains were read from a single sample in a study of neurological immune-mediated disorders. TCRdb re-called the 5' RACE reads through MiXCR, storing one row per CDR3 protein. The sample includes roughly 70,000 distinct CDR3 sequences, less than 4% of them seen just once. The specimen sequenced was PBMCs. These receptors were obtained from a man under 40 with multiple sclerosis. Both conserved end residues are part of each CDR3. The D gene is left open where the match is weak.

CDR3aa,v_gene,d_gene,j_gene
CASSSPETQYF,TRBV7-9,NA,TRBJ2-5
CASSAAGTRNTEAFF,TRBV7-9,NA,TRBJ1-1
CASSLVGSGGETQYF,TRBV7-2,TRBD2,TRBJ2-5
CASSPTGQGDYGYTF,TRBV12-3/TRBV12-4,TRBD1,TRBJ1-2
CASSYGGTNSPLNF,TRBV2,NA,TRBJ1-6
CASSPVAGGPRQYF,TRBV7-2,TRBD2,TRBJ2-7
CASSLGTSGNTIYF,TRBV11-2,NA,TRBJ1-3
CAISETAYGYTF,TRBV10-3,NA,TRBJ1-2
CASSLVQGGDTQYF,TRBV5-1,NA,TRBJ2-3
CASSWGTSALTDTQYF,TRBV5-6,TRBD2,TRBJ2-3
CASSPGQGAGGNQPQHF,TRBV12-3/TRBV12-4,TRBD1,TRBJ1-5
CASSPGQRTYEQYF,TRBV7-6,TRBD1,TRBJ2-7
CSEGQGDGYTF,TRBV29-1,TRBD1,TRBJ1-2
CSANRGIMRGYTF,TRBV20-1,TRBD1,TRBJ1-2
CSARPQGGGPADTQYF,TRBV20-1,NA,TRBJ2-3
CASSETSGDSAYEQYF,TRBV6-1,NA,TRBJ2-7
CASSKAETGVGGYTF,TRBV21-1,NA,TRBJ1-2